These 24 T cell receptor beta chains came from one sample sequenced in a study of T cell changes during pregnancy in multiple sclerosis. Profiling relied on immunoSEQ multiplex PCR, and the TCRdb table lists in-frame clones only, not all of them. This sample has some 40,000 clones, with around 93% found just once. Sequencing used CD4+ T cells from peripheral blood mononuclear cells, obtained in the second trimester of pregnancy. Receptors originate from a female donor with multiple sclerosis, enrolled in a pregnancy study.

The chain recombines TRBV5-4 with TRBJ2-3; 13 nucleotides match TRBD2. The CDR3 is 16 amino acids. With 3 bases clipped from V and 3 bases from J, the junction kept 4 bases outside the gene matches. The germline V gene encodes CDR1 SGHNT and CDR2 YYREEE (reference sequence). The CDR3 here is CASSSWTSGRTDTQYF. CDR3 bases: TGTGCCAGCAGCTCCTGGACTAGCGGGAGAACAGATACGCAGTATTTT.

This rearrangement joins TRBV5-1 to TRBJ1-5; 11 bases line up with TRBD1. Per the germline V gene, CDR1 is SGHRS and CDR2 is YFSETQ. The CDR3 is 14 amino acids. V dropped 5 bases and J dropped 5; count of bases not matched to a gene: 3. The CDR3 sequence is CASSTGQGDQPQHF. CDR3 nucleotide sequence: TGCGCCAGCAGTACGGGACAGGGGGATCAGCCCCAGCATTTT.

Worth noting for this clone: One end of the junction fails to match germline, which may point to a read error. The chain links TRBV10-1 to TRBJ2-1; possible D gene TRBD2, 6 bases. The CDR3 extends over 12 amino acids. CDR1 is WNHNN and CDR2 is SYGVQD in the germline V gene (reference sequence). CDR3 in amino acids: CASSGRTNMRIF. DNA for the CDR3: TGCGCCAGCAGTGGGAGGACTAACATGAGAATCTTC.

This chain joins TRBV19 and TRBJ2-4; 9 nucleotides line up with TRBD2. The CDR3 is 16 amino acids. J was trimmed by 9 bases and V by 6 bases; bases with no gene match: 15. The V gene's germline CDR1 is LNHDA and CDR2 SQIVND (reference sequence). CDR3 in amino acids: CASSFPPSRGGGIQYF. CDR3 DNA sequence: TGTGCCAGTAGCTTCCCGCCGTCTCGCGGGGGGGGCATTCAGTACTTC.

The chain has TRBV11-2 and TRBJ2-7, with 7 nucleotides matching TRBD2. The CDR3 length is 14 residues. The ends lost 7 bases at V and 4 bases at J; junction bases unmatched: 10. Germline-derived CDR1 and CDR2 are SGHAT and FQNNGV. CDR3 sequence reads: CASMVGGSGYEQYF. CDR3 coding DNA: TGTGCCAGCATGGTAGGCGGGAGTGGGTACGAGCAGTACTTC.

The genes are TRBV18 and TRBJ2-1, with a tentative D call TRBD1 (7 bases). The V gene lost 2 bases and the J gene lost 11 bases, with 16 bases spanning the gap. CDR1 KGHSH and CDR2 LQKENI come from the germline V gene. The CDR3 length is 14 residues. The CDR3 is CASSPGGQQGQQFF. As DNA, the CDR3 is TGTGCCAGCTCACCAGGAGGGCAACAGGGGCAGCAGTTCTTC.

The gene calls are TRBV7-8 and TRBJ1-2; no reliable D call. V was cut by 5 bases and J by 6 bases, with 13 bases left in between. The CDR3 is 13 residues long. Germline V lookup: CDR1 SGHVS, CDR2 FQNEAQ. The CDR3 bases are TGTGCCAGCAGCCCAGCCGGAGGGAATGGCTACACCTTC. It codes for CASSPAGGNGYTF.

V usage is TRBV11-2 and J usage is TRBJ1-2; 12 nucleotides match TRBD1. Germline V lookup: CDR1 SGHAT, CDR2 FQNNGV. Losses at the gene ends were 5 bases for V and 5 bases for J; bases not matched to a gene: 3. This CDR3 is 14 amino acids long. CDR3 residues: CASSKGQGAYGYTF. CDR3 coding DNA: TGTGCCAGCAGCAAGGGACAGGGGGCTTATGGCTACACCTTC.

This chain joins TRBV7-6 and TRBJ2-7, with 7 positions matching TRBD1. Germline V gene lookup returns CDR1 SGHVS and CDR2 FNYEAQ. Trimming removed 3 bases from V and 3 bases from J; junction bases left unmatched: 5. This CDR3 has 14 amino acids. DNA for the CDR3: TGTGCCAGCAGCTTGGGGCAGGGGGACTACGAGCAGTACTTC. Amino acid sequence: CASSLGQGDYEQYF. The full variable domain, completed using reference TRBV7-6 and TRBJ2-7, is GAGVSQSPRYKVTKRGQDVALRCDPISGHVSLYWYRQALGQGPEFLTYFNYEAQQDKSGLPNDRFSAERPEGSISTLTIQRTEQRDSAMYRCASSLGQGDYEQYFGPGTRLTVT.

V gene TRBV28 combines with J gene TRBJ2-2; 7 bases are a match to TRBD2. The CDR3 contains 13 residues. The germline V gene encodes CDR1 MDHEN and CDR2 SYDVKM. J gave up 5 bases and V 7 bases, and 4 bases lay outside the gene matches. The chain's CDR3 is CASNLAVTGELFF. The CDR3 DNA follows: TGTGCCAGCAACCTAGCGGTGACCGGGGAGCTGTTTTTT.

This chain connects TRBV27 to TRBJ1-5; D is uncertain. This CDR3 comprises 13 residues. Between the trimmed V and J ends, which lost 3 bases and 6 bases, there was a span of 9 bases. CDR1 MNHEY and CDR2 SMNVEV come from the germline V gene (reference sequence). The CDR3 DNA is TGTGCCAGCAGTTTGCGGGCGCTTCAGCCCCAGCATTTT. Its translation: CASSLRALQPQHF.

This clone is a singleton in its sample. The gene calls are TRBV18 and TRBJ2-7, with unresolved D. Trimming took off 0 bases at V and 3 bases at J, with 12 bases between the two ends. Germline assignment: CDR1 KGHSH and CDR2 LQKENI. The CDR3 totals 15 residues. CDR3 region: CASSPPVPTLYEQYF. In DNA form, the CDR3 reads TGTGCCAGCTCACCACCGGTCCCTACGCTCTACGAGCAGTACTTC.

The V gene is TRBV7-3, the J gene TRBJ1-1; the D is unclear. V dropped 3 bases and J dropped 1 base, with 6 bases sitting between them. This CDR3 is built from 13 residues. Germline loops: CDR1 SGHTA, CDR2 FQGTGA. The CDR3 reads CASSLTPNTEAFF. CDR3 coding DNA: TGTGCCAGCAGCTTGACACCGAACACTGAAGCTTTCTTT.

V gene TRBV19 combines with J gene TRBJ1-1; TRBD1 might be the D (6 bases). With 4 bases removed from V and 0 bases from J, the gap between germline ends came to 12 bases. The germline V gene has CDR1 LNHDA and CDR2 SQIVND (reference sequence). The CDR3 runs 15 residues. The CDR3 nucleotides are TGTGCCAGTAGTACCCCGGGACAAATGAACACTGAAGCTTTCTTT. Protein product: CASSTPGQMNTEAFF.

The chain couples TRBV15 to TRBJ2-7, with 7 bases fitting TRBD2. This CDR3 region has 13 residues. Germline loops: CDR1 LNHNV, CDR2 YYDKDF (reference sequence). The junction had 5 bases not matched to a gene; V was cut back by 9 bases and J by 0 bases. CDR3 nucleotides: TGTGCCACTTCCCGGGGGGTCTCCTACGAGCAGTACTTC. Translated, it gives CATSRGVSYEQYF.

The J gene is TRBJ1-1, the V gene TRBV10-2; unclear D gene. Germline values: CDR1 WSHSY, CDR2 SAAADI. The V gene lost 0 bases and the J gene lost 0 bases, with 17 bases spanning the gap. The CDR3 is made up of 18 amino acids. The CDR3 DNA reads TGCGCCAGCAGTGAGTCGGGAGTGACTTGGGCACTGAACACTGAAGCTTTCTTT. This gives the protein CASSESGVTWALNTEAFF.

CDR3: CASSYWRGGPETQYF. The CDR3 coding sequence is TGTGCCAGCAGTTACTGGCGGGGGGGCCCAGAGACCCAGTACTTC. The gene calls are TRBV6-5 and TRBJ2-5; 9 bases match TRBD2. V dropped 1 base and J dropped 4; count of bases not matched to a gene: 4. CDR3 length: 15 amino acids. Per the germline V gene, CDR1 is MNHEY and CDR2 is SVGAGI.

This chain links TRBV19 with TRBJ1-5; 7 nucleotides agree with TRBD1. Germline CDR1 reads LNHDA; CDR2 reads SQIVND (reference sequence). Trimming removed 5 bases from V and 15 bases from J; junction bases left unmatched: 10. This CDR3 has 12 amino acids. Here the CDR3 reads CASSPYRGGGHF. In DNA, the CDR3 is TGTGCCAGTAGTCCGTACAGGGGAGGAGGGCATTTT.

V gene TRBV7-9 combines with J gene TRBJ1-5; 10 positions match TRBD1. Germline CDR1 reads SEHNR; CDR2 reads FQNEAQ (reference sequence). This CDR3 region has 14 residues. After removal of 3 bases from V and 5 bases from J, the junction contained 1 base not matched to a gene. The CDR3 loop reads CASSFGQGDQPQHF. As DNA, the CDR3 is TGTGCCAGCAGCTTCGGACAGGGGGATCAGCCCCAGCATTTT.

The chain combines TRBV18 with TRBJ2-3, with 11 bases that match TRBD1. CDR1 KGHSH and CDR2 LQKENI come from the germline V gene. The CDR3 totals 15 residues. V lost 5 bases and J lost 2; bases outside the gene matches: 3. The CDR3 DNA reads TGTGCCAGCTCAGCGGGACAGGGGGTCACAGATACGCAGTATTTT. It specifies CASSAGQGVTDTQYF.

The CDR3 region is CASSQATSGGANEQFF. The CDR3 nucleotides read TGTGCCAGCAGCCAAGCTACTAGCGGGGGGGCGAATGAGCAGTTCTTC. The rearrangement joins TRBV4-2 to TRBJ2-1; 13 bases map to TRBD2. CDR1 LGHNA and CDR2 YNFKEQ come from the germline V gene. The V segment lost 1 base and the J segment 7 bases; nucleotides outside the gene matches: 4. CDR3 length equals 16 residues.

The chain recombines TRBV5-5 with TRBJ1-1; D is perhaps TRBD1 (5 bases). The CDR3 spans 12 residues. The germline V gene has CDR1 SGHKS and CDR2 YYEKEE (reference sequence). V lost 4 bases to trimming and J lost 4 bases, with 8 bases between them. The CDR3 DNA follows: TGTGCCAGCAGCATCGGGGGCACTGAAGCTTTCTTT. Translated: CASSIGGTEAFF.

This chain uses TRBV6-1 with TRBJ1-4, with 7 nucleotides matching TRBD1. Losses at the gene ends were 1 base for V and 4 bases for J; bases not matched to a gene: 3. CDR1 MNHNS and CDR2 SASEGT come from the germline V gene. This CDR3 has 15 residues. The CDR3 here is CASSEGGQVNEKLFF. The CDR3 nucleotides read TGTGCCAGCAGTGAAGGAGGACAGGTTAATGAAAAACTGTTTTTT.

This chain's CDR3 is CASTPERGGYNEQFF. The CDR3 DNA reads TGTGCCAGCACCCCTGAAAGGGGGGGGTACAATGAGCAGTTCTTC. V gene TRBV2 combines with J gene TRBJ2-1; the D gene is possibly TRBD2 (7 bases). The germline V gene has CDR1 SNHLY and CDR2 FYNNEI. Trimming stripped 7 bases from V and 4 bases from J, with 17 bases between. The CDR3 contains 15 residues.